This T cell receptor beta chain was captured in a study of T cell repertoires in cytomegalovirus infection. Study at large: Both recently identified HLA-C-restricted and well-studied HLA-B-restricted CMV epitopes were used in the study. Both CMV infection and a matching HLA type were indicated by public TCR beta signatures.

Study-wide points: Dominating the ex vivo response were TCR beta clonotypes that were CMV-specific and HLA-C-restricted. Individuals carrying CMV plus the relevant HLA were identified by cumulative frequency of public TCR beta families.

Germline V gene lookup returns CDR1 SGHDT and CDR2 YYEEEE. V gave up 5 bases and J gave up 1 base, with 13 bases separating them. The CDR3 contains 15 residues. For this clonotype: Its antigen is currently unknown.

TCRdb ran MiXCR on the reads and lists one entry per CDR3 protein. The sample gives some 700,000 distinct CDR3 sequences, roughly 33% of which show up once; approximately 18% is in the top ten. The rearrangement links TRBV5-6 to TRBJ1-5, with D perhaps TRBD1 (5 bases). The TCR was taken from a human donor in good health (CMV status not recorded). Some clones in this sample may be carry-over from other donors' samples. The sequences come from cultured PBMCs, collected from culture after CMV antigen stimulation. The CDR3 coding sequence is TGTGCCAGCAGTACGGCTCAGGGAAGCAATCAGCCCCAGCATTTT. Translation: CASSTAQGSNQPQHF. Complete variable domain (other parts from reference TRBV5-6 and TRBJ1-5): DAGVTQSPTHLIKTRGQQVTLRCSPKSGHDTVSWYQQALGQGPQFIFQYYEEEERQRGNFPDRFSGHQFPNYSSELNVNALLLGDSALYLCASSTAQGSNQPQHFGDGTRLSIL.